The 9 T cell receptor beta chains presented below share a single source sample, sequenced in a study of regulatory T cells in long-lasting Graves disease. As for time point: newly diagnosed GD, antithyroid drugs for less than 3 months. Scientists built the TCR library using RNA that was extracted from PBMCs. Building the TCR beta libraries relied on iRepertoire HTBI primers, and CDR3 regions underwent Arm-PCR. TCRdb passed the multiplex PCR reads through MiXCR, listing each CDR3 protein once. The table lists 350,000 to 500,000 distinct CDR3 sequences, about 15% of them singletons, with over 8.5% in the top ten. Separately, the same data were catalogued under a study of T cells in Graves' hyperthyroidism and ophthalmopathy.

Sequences were derived from peripheral blood mononuclear cells (PBMCs), sampled at new diagnosis, from a patient treated with antithyroid drugs. The receptors originated from a woman between 25 and 40 years old with Graves disease.

This clonotype was counted ten times or more. J is TRBJ2-7 and V is TRBV4-3; a possible D gene is TRBD1 (5 bases). There are 13 residues in the CDR3. V was trimmed by 1 base and J by 7 bases, leaving 11 bases between them. Germline V gene sequence: CDR1 LGHNA, CDR2 YSLEER. The CDR3 sequence: CASSQGYRTEQYF. Written as DNA, the CDR3 is TGCGCCAGCAGCCAAGGGTACAGGACAGAGCAGTACTTC.

The V call is TRBV15, the J call TRBJ2-1; D is perhaps TRBD2 (6 bases). V gave up 3 bases and J gave up 6 bases, with 12 bases separating them. CDR1 is LNHNV, CDR2 YYDKDF, per germline (reference sequence). The CDR3 totals 14 residues. CDR3 nucleotides: TGTGCCACCAGCAGTGGAGGGGTCTCCAATGAGCAGTTCTTC. Translation: CATSSGGVSNEQFF.

Concerning this clonotype itself: Just one base apart from a much larger clone, this may be a read error. The chain links TRBV20-1 to TRBJ2-7, with TRBD1 as a possible D gene (5 bases). The CDR3 consists of 14 residues. Germline values: CDR1 DFQATT, CDR2 SNEGSKA (reference sequence). V was clipped by 5 bases and J by 1 base, with 15 bases between them. CDR3 in DNA: TGCAGTGCTGGGCTGCTTGGGGCATCCTACGAGCAGTACTTC. Translating it yields CSAGLLGASYEQYF.

V is TRBV6-1 and J is TRBJ1-2, with D uncertain. This CDR3 spans 14 amino acids. CDR1 is MNHNS, CDR2 SASEGT, per germline. The V end was cut by 5 bases, the J end by 2 bases, with 12 bases between. The CDR3 DNA reads as TGTGCCAGCAGTAAGACACTGTACAACTATGGCTACACCTTC. Its protein is CASSKTLYNYGYTF.

This clonotype was observed at least ten times. For the CDR3, the DNA is TGTGCCACCAGCAGAGGGACTATCCTAGAGACCCAGTACTTC. This sequence encodes CATSRGTILETQYF. The V and J genes are TRBV15 and TRBJ2-5; D might be TRBD2 (6 bases). V lost 1 base to trimming and J lost 4 bases, with 10 bases between them. The CDR3 spans 14 residues. The germline gives CDR1 LNHNV, CDR2 YYDKDF (reference sequence). The full variable domain, in which reference TRBV15 and TRBJ2-5 provide the parts outside the CDR3, is DAMVIQNPRYQVTQFGKPVTLSCSQTLNHNVMYWYQQKSSQAPKLLFHYYDKDFNNEADTPDNFQSRRPNTSFCFLDIRSPGLGDTAMYLCATSRGTILETQYFGPGTRLLVL.

This clonotype was detected ten times or more. The chain joins TRBV10-3 to TRBJ2-3; D gene unclear. The CDR3 runs 16 residues. The ends were cut back, 3 bases at V and 0 bases at J, with 13 bases in the middle. Germline V gives CDR1 ENHRY, CDR2 SYGVKD. CDR3: CAISDPDGSSTDTQYF. Here the CDR3 DNA reads TGTGCCATCAGTGACCCGGACGGATCTAGCACAGATACGCAGTATTTT.

As concerns this clonotype: A much more abundant neighbour one base away suggests this may be a read error. The chain combines TRBV7-8 with TRBJ1-2, with D tentatively TRBD1 (5 bases). The CDR3 has 16 amino acids. V lost 5 bases and J lost 9, with 25 bases in between. The V gene's germline CDR1 is SGHVS and CDR2 FQNEAQ. This chain's CDR3 is CASSDPGGGRRDSYTF. Here the CDR3 DNA reads TGTGCCAGCAGCGACCCGGGGGGAGGGAGGCGTGATAGCTACACCTTC.

This clonotype turned up a few times. The V and J genes are TRBV19 and TRBJ2-7, with 11 bases aligning to TRBD1. Germline V gives CDR1 LNHDA, CDR2 SQIVND (reference sequence). Unmatched junction bases numbered 8, after V lost 5 bases and J lost 8 bases. This CDR3 contains 14 residues. CDR3 nucleotide sequence: TGTGCCAGTAGTTCAACCGGGACAGGGGGTCAGCAGTACTTC. It encodes CASSSTGTGGQQYF.

This clonotype was recorded many times. One junction end disagrees with the germline gene, perhaps due to a read error. V usage is TRBV18 and J usage is TRBJ1-1; the D is unclear. The germline V gene has CDR1 KGHSH and CDR2 LQKENI. CDR3 size: 13 residues. CDR3 in amino acids: CASAPEENTEAFF. In nucleotides, the CDR3 is TGTGCCAGCGCACCCGAGGAGAACACTGAAGCTTTCTTT.